These 9 T cell receptor beta chains were all obtained from the same sample, sequenced in a study of cytomegalovirus exposure and HLA in healthy donors. Sequencing used immunoSEQ multiplex PCR; TCRdb keeps in-frame clones, though not all of them. Found here are around 150,000 clones, just under 90% of them singletons; the top ten hold 10%. Material for sequencing was PBMCs. These receptors were taken from a woman younger than 30 in good health and CMV-seropositive.

In this sample, this clone turned up once. The V call is TRBV30, the J call TRBJ2-7, with D possibly TRBD2 on 5 matching bases. Trimming took 5 bases from V and 3 from J, leaving 14 bases between them. CDR3 size: 13 residues. Germline CDR1 GTSNPN, CDR2 SVGIG (reference sequence). The CDR3 nucleotides read TGTGCCTGGCTGGGAGCCGGCCTCTACGAGCAGTACTTC. Translating it yields CAWLGAGLYEQYF.

The V and J genes are TRBV7-9 and TRBJ2-5; TRBD2 matches at 16 bases. The V segment lost 5 bases and the J segment 2 bases; nucleotides outside the gene matches: 5. Germline assignment: CDR1 SEHNR and CDR2 FQNEAQ (reference sequence). The CDR3 has 17 amino acids. The CDR3 region is CASSPGLAGGPQETQYF. The CDR3 nucleotides read TGTGCCAGCAGCCCGGGACTAGCGGGAGGGCCTCAAGAGACCCAGTACTTC.

This chain uses TRBV2 with TRBJ2-1; 7 nucleotides align to TRBD2. The CDR3 spans 13 residues. Germline lookup yields CDR1 SNHLY and CDR2 FYNNEI. V was clipped by 3 bases and J by 12 bases; unmatched bases: 8. The CDR3 DNA follows: TGTGCCAGCAGTGACTGGGGGGGAATGGGGCAGTTCTTC. It encodes CASSDWGGMGQFF. Combining the CDR3 with reference TRBV2 and TRBJ2-1 gives the whole variable domain EPEVTQTPSHQVTQMGQEVILRCVPISNHLYFYWYRQILGQKVEFLVSFYNNEISEKSEIFDDQFSVERPDGSNFTLKIRSTKLEDSAMYFCASSDWGGMGQFFGPGTRLTVL.

CDR3 in amino acids: CASSWVGGRAGEQYF. The DNA for the CDR3 is TGCGCCAGCAGCTGGGTAGGCGGGAGGGCAGGGGAGCAGTACTTC. V and J are TRBV5-1 and TRBJ2-7, with 9 bases identical to TRBD2. The CDR3 runs to 15 residues. V dropped 3 bases and J dropped 7; count of bases not matched to a gene: 11. Germline CDR1 and CDR2: SGHRS and YFSETQ.

The V and J genes are TRBV27 and TRBJ2-7, with D possibly being TRBD2 (6 bases). V lost 0 bases and J lost 4, with 13 bases in between. The CDR3 spans 15 residues. CDR1 is MNHEY, CDR2 SMNVEV, per germline (reference sequence). Here the CDR3 reads CASSLSGGAVYEQYF. Here the CDR3 DNA reads TGTGCCAGCAGTTTATCCGGCGGGGCTGTTTACGAGCAGTACTTC.

The chain couples TRBV9 to TRBJ1-3; 7 nucleotides match TRBD1. CDR1 is SGDLS and CDR2 is YYNGEE in the germline V gene. This CDR3 has 16 amino acids. J lost 1 base, V lost 3 bases, and 7 bases had no gene match. CDR3 sequence reads: CASSGGTASSGNTIYF. The CDR3 nucleotides read TGTGCCAGCAGCGGAGGGACAGCATCTTCTGGAAACACCATATATTTT.

The rearrangement links TRBV9 to TRBJ2-7; 8 bases map to TRBD1. Germline assignment: CDR1 SGDLS and CDR2 YYNGEE. The CDR3 covers 14 residues. J was trimmed by 3 bases and V by 2 bases; bases with no gene match: 4. CDR3 region: CASSVGDRNYEQYF. CDR3 in DNA: TGTGCCAGCAGCGTGGGGGACAGGAACTACGAGCAGTACTTC. The full variable domain, rest sourced from reference TRBV9 and TRBJ2-7, is DSGVTQTPKHLITATGQRVTLRCSPRSGDLSVYWYQQSLDQGLQFLIQYYNGEERAKGNILERFSAQQFPDLHSELNLSSLELGDSALYFCASSVGDRNYEQYFGPGTRLTVT.

This clone was found a few times. The chain joins TRBV7-9 to TRBJ2-6, with D hard to call. This CDR3 has 14 amino acids. Germline CDR1 reads SEHNR; CDR2 reads FQNEAQ (reference sequence). V shed 0 bases and J shed 4 bases, with 4 bases lying between them. The CDR3 protein is CASSLARGANVLTF. The CDR3 region has the DNA TGTGCCAGCAGCTTAGCCAGGGGGGCCAACGTCCTGACTTTC.

The CDR3 here is CASSERTSGTDTQYF. CDR3 coding DNA: TGCGCCAGCAGTGAACGGACTAGCGGCACAGATACGCAGTATTTT. The chain joins TRBV10-1 to TRBJ2-3; 9 bases line up with TRBD2. Germline CDR1 is WNHNN and CDR2 is SYGVQD (reference sequence). The CDR3 runs to 15 residues. J gave up 1 base and V 3 bases, and 2 bases lay outside the gene matches.